This TCR beta chain was retrieved from a study of lymphopenia after photon versus proton radiotherapy. Assay used: immunoSEQ multiplex PCR; TCRdb lists only in-frame clones, some missing. The sample lists fewer than 50,000 clones; roughly 85% were seen once. Germline lookup yields CDR1 SNHLY and CDR2 FYNNEI. V shed 5 bases and J 8 bases; nucleotides not matched to a gene: 13. CDR3 length equals 16 residues. This clone has just one count. The antigen is undetermined. Findings and caveats of the study: Better survival with proton therapy was suggested as possible, not demonstrated. In patients who died, overall survival fell as post-nadir TCR diversity dropped more. Post-nadir diversity loss with photons came from oligoclonal expansion, particularly CD8+ Temra cells.

The receptor comes from a man aged 40-55 years with gastric cancer. The sample here was peripheral blood, taken from a patient treated with photon-based radiotherapy. This chain links TRBV2 with TRBJ1-4, with 8 nucleotides matching TRBD1. The CDR3 DNA reads as TGTGCCAGCAGTATAGGAGCAGGGGGCGCAGGGGAAAAACTGTTTTTT. Its protein product is CASSIGAGGAGEKLFF.